This T cell receptor beta chain was found in a study of T cell repertoires in ileal Crohn's disease. Whole-study results and caveats: Endoscopic recurrence occurred in every patient whose clonality exceeded 26.8%.

Surgical specimens yielded lamina propria lymphocytes, which were density-gradient separated and then sorted. Profiling relied on immunoSEQ multiplex PCR, and the TCRdb table lists in-frame clones only, not all of them. The profile shows approximately 350 clones, around 83% of them singletons. On this clone itself: What it recognizes is unknown.

The TCR sequence derives from an adult with Crohn's disease. The sequencing input was CD8+ T cells sorted from the ileum.

CDR3 DNA sequence: TGTGCCAGCAGCACAGGGGCCGAAGGTACGCAGTATTTT. It is translated as CASSTGAEGTQYF. The chain links TRBV6-1 to TRBJ2-3; TRBD1 matches at 7 bases. Trimming at V came to 6 bases and at J to 8 bases, leaving 8 bases not matched to a gene. CDR1 and CDR2 from the germline V gene are MNHNS and SASEGT. CDR3 size: 13 residues.